This TCR beta chain was documented in a study of blood T cells in healthy people across ages. With regard to this clonotype: Its antigen remains unidentified.

The study's findings and limits: Donor CMV status was unknown, possibly confounding expanded clonotype changes. The study found more naive CD4+ cells and higher diversity in long-lived than aged donors.

They isolated at least 7 million PBMCs from each sample. Total RNA was isolated from each sample in quantities of at least 6 micrograms. Together with a sample-barcoded 5' primer, a J-beta primer mix was included in a second PCR lasting 7 to 11 cycles. MiXCR was run by TCRdb on the 5' RACE reads, yielding one entry per CDR3 protein. The sample contains around 940,000 distinct CDR3 sequences, around 54% of which appear only once. Germline trimming cut 5 bases from V and 4 bases from J; bases unmatched to any gene: 10. Germline V CDR1 and CDR2: SGHTA, FQGNSA. The CDR3 loop spans 16 amino acids. This clonotype was sampled from a woman aged 60-75 years in good health. V and J are TRBV7-2 and TRBJ2-5, with 10 bases fitting TRBD2. Sequences were obtained from blood. The CDR3 here is CASSLQAGGRGETQYF. CDR3 coding DNA: TGTGCCAGCAGCCTCCAAGCGGGAGGGAGGGGAGAGACCCAGTACTTC.